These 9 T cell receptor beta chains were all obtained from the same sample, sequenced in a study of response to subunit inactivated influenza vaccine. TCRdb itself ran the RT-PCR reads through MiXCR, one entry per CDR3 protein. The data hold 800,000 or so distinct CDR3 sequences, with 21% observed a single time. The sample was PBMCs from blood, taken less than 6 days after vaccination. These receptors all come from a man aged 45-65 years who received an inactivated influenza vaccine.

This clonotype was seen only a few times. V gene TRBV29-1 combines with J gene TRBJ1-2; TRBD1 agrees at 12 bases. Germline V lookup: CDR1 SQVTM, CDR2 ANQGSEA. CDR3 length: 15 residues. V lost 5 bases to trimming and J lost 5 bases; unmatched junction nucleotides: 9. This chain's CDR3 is CSVTLKGQGAYGYTF. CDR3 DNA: TGCAGCGTTACCCTAAAGGGACAGGGGGCGTATGGCTACACCTTC.

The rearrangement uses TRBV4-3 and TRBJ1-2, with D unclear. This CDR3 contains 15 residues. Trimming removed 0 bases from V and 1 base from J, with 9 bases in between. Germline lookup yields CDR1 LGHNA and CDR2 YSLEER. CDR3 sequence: CASSQDGGHNYGYTF. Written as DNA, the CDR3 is TGCGCCAGCAGCCAAGATGGCGGGCATAACTATGGCTACACCTTC.

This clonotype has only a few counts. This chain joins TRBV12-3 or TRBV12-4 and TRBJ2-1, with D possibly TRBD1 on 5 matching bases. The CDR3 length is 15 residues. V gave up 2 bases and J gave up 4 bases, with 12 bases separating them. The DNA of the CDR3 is TGTGCCAGCAGTTTATGGGGCGGACCTTACAATGAGCAGTTCTTC. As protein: CASSLWGGPYNEQFF.

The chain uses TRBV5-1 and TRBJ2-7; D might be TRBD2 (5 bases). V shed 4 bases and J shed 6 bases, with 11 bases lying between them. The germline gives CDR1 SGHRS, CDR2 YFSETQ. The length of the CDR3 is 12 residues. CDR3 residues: CASSPSGSEQYF. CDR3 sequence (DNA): TGCGCCAGCAGCCCATCGGGGAGCGAGCAGTACTTC.

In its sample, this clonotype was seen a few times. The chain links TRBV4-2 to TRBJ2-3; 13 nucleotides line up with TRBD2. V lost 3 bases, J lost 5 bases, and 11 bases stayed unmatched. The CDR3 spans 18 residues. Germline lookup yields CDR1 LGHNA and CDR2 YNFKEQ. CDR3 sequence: CASSHHPTSGGAEDTQYF. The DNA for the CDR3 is TGTGCCAGCAGCCACCACCCAACTAGCGGGGGGGCGGAAGATACGCAGTATTTT.

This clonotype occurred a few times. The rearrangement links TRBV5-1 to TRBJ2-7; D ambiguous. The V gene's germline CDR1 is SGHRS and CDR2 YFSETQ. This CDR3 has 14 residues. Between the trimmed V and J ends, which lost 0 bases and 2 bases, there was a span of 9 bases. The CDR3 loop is CASSLGGPTYEQYF. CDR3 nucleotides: TGCGCCAGCAGCTTGGGAGGCCCCACCTACGAGCAGTACTTC.

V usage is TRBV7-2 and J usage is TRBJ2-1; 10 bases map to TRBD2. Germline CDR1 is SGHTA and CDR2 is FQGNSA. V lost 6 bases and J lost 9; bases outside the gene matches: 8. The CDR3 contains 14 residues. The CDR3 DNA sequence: TGTGCCAGCAGAGACCTAGCGGGGGTGGCTGAGCAGTTCTTC. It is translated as CASRDLAGVAEQFF.

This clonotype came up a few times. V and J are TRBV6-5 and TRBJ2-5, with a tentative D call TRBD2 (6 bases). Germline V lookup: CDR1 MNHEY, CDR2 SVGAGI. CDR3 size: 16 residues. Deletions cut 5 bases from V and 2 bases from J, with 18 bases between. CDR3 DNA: TGTGCCAGCAGTAACGGACTATCGGATCTTCAAGAGACCCAGTACTTC. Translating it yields CASSNGLSDLQETQYF.

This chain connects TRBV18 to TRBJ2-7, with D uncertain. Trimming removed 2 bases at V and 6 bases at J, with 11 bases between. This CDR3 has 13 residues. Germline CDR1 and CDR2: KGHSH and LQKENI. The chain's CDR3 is CASSPIGGREQYF. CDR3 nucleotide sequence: TGTGCCAGCTCACCAATCGGCGGTCGCGAGCAGTACTTC.